This record concerns one TCR beta chain sequence. Its antigen is as yet unknown. The data were produced by immunoSEQ multiplex PCR, yet TCRdb's version contains in-frame clones alone and is incomplete. The sample shows around 70,000 clones, about 86% of them seen only once. This sample is part of a study of OX40 agonist ivuxolimab in advanced cancers. Regarding the study as a whole: Among the lowest peripheral clonal expansion occurred in 0.1-3.0 mg/kg partial responders.

Germline V gene data show CDR1 as ENHRY and CDR2 as SYGVKD. V was clipped by 6 bases and J by 0 bases, with 12 bases between them. This CDR3 has 15 amino acids. The clonotype comes from an adult with an advanced solid tumor such as melanoma, head and neck, liver or kidney cancer. The sample consisted of CD4+ or CD8+ T cells sorted from blood, taken in a trial of the OX40 agonist ivuxolimab. The chain recombines TRBV10-3 with TRBJ1-5, with D uncertain. CDR3 residues: CAIRDGIFSNQPQHF. The DNA for the CDR3 is TGTGCCATCAGGGACGGGATTTTTAGCAATCAGCCCCAGCATTTT.